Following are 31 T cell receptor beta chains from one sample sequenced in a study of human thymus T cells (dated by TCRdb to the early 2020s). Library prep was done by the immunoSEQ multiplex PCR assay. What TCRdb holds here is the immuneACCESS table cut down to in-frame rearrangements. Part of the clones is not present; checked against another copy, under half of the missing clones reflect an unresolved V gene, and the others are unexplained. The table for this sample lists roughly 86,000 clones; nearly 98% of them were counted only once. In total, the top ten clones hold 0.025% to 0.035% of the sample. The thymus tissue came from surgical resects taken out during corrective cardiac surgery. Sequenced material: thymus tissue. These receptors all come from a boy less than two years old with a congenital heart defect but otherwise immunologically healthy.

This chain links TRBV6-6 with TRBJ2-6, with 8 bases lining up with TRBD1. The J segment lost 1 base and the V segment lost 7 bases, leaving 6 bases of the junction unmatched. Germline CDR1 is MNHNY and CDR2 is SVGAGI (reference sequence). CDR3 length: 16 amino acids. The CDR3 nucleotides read TGTGCCAGCAACGCAGGGGGCGCATCTGGGGCCAACGTCCTGACTTTC. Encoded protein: CASNAGGASGANVLTF.

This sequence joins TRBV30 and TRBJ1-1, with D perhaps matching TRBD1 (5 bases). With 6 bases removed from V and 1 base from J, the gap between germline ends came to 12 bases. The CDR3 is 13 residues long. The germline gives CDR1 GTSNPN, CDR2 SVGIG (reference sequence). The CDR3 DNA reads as TGTGCCTGTTTTCGGGGGGGGAACACTGAAGCTTTCTTT. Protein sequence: CACFRGGNTEAFF.

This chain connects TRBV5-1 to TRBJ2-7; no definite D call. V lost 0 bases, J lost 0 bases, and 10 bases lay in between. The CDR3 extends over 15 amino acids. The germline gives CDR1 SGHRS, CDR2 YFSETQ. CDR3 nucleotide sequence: TGCGCCAGCAGCTTGGATGCAGGACGCTCCTACGAGCAGTACTTC. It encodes CASSLDAGRSYEQYF. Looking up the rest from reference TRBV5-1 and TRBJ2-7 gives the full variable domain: KAGVTQTPRYLIKTRGQQVTLSCSPISGHRSVSWYQQTPGQGLQFLFEYFSETQRNKGNFPGRFSGRQFSNSRSEMNVSTLELGDSALYLCASSLDAGRSYEQYFGPGTRLTVT.

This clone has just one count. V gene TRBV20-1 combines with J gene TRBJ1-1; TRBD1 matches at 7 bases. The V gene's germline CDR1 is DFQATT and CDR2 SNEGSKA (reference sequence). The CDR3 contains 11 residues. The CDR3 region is CSRDRNTEAFF. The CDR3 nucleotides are TGCAGCCGGGACAGGAACACTGAAGCTTTCTTT.

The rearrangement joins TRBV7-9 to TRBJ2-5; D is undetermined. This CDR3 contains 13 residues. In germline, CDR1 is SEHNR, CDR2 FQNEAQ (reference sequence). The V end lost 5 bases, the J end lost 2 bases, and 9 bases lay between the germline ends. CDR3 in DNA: TGTGCCAGCAGCCCGGACGGACAAGAGACCCAGTACTTC. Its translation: CASSPDGQETQYF.

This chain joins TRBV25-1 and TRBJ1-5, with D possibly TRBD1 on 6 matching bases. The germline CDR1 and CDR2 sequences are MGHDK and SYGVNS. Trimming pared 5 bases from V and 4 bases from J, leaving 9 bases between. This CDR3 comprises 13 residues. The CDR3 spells CASSPRGNQPQHF. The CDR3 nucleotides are TGTGCCAGCAGTCCCAGGGGAAATCAGCCCCAGCATTTT.

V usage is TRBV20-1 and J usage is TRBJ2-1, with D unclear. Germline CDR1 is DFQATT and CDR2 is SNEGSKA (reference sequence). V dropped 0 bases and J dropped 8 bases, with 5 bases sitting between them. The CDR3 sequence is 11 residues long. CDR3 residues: CSARDWDEQFF. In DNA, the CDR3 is TGCAGTGCTAGAGATTGGGATGAGCAGTTCTTC.

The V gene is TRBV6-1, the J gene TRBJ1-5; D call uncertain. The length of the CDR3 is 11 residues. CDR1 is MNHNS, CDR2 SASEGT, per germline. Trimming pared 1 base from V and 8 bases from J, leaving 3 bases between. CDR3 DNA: TGTGCCAGCAGTGAAGGTGAGCCCCAGCATTTT. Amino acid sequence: CASSEGEPQHF.

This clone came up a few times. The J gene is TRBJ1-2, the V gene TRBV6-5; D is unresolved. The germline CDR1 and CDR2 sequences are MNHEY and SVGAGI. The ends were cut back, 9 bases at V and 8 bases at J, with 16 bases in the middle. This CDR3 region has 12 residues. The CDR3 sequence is CASFGRSGGYTF. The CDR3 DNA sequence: TGTGCCAGTTTTGGCCGCTCGGGGGGCTACACCTTC.

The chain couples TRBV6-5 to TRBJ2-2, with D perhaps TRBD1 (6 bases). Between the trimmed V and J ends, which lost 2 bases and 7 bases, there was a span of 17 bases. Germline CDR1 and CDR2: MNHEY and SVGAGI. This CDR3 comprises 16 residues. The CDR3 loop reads CASSYTNRERGGELFF. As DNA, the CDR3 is TGTGCCAGCAGTTACACGAACAGGGAAAGAGGCGGGGAGCTGTTTTTT.

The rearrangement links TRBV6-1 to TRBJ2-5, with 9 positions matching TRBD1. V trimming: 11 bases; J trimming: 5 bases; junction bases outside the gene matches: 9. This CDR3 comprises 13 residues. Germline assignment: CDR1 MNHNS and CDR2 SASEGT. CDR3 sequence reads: CAVITGGEETQYF. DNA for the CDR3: TGTGCCGTAATTACAGGGGGCGAGGAGACCCAGTACTTC.

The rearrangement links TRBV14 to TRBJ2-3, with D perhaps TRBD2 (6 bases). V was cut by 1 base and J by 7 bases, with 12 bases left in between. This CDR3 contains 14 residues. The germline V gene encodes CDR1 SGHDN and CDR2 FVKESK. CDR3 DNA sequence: TGTGCCAGCAGCCAAGGTACTAGCAGCCATACGCAGTATTTT. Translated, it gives CASSQGTSSHTQYF.

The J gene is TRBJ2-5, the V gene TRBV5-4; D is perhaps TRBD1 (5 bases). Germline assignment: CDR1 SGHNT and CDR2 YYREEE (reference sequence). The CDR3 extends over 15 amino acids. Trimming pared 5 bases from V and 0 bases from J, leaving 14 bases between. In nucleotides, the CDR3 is TGTGCCAGCAGGGTGGGGCCGAAACACCAAGAGACCCAGTACTTC. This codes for CASRVGPKHQETQYF.

The CDR3 reads CASSSPMTSEPNNEQFF. In nucleotides, the CDR3 is TGTGCCAGCAGCTCGCCTATGACTAGCGAACCTAACAATGAGCAGTTCTTC. The rearrangement links TRBV7-9 to TRBJ2-1; 8 bases line up with TRBD2. CDR3 length: 17 amino acids. Trimming took 4 bases from V and 5 from J; bases not matched to a gene: 13. The germline V gene encodes CDR1 SEHNR and CDR2 FQNEAQ (reference sequence).

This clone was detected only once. CDR3 in DNA: TGTGCCAGCAGCTTAAGGACTAGCGGGGGCTATCGATACGAGCAGTACTTC. This sequence encodes CASSLRTSGGYRYEQYF. This sequence joins TRBV7-2 and TRBJ2-7; 13 positions agree with TRBD2. Germline CDR1 and CDR2: SGHTA and FQGNSA. Trimming at V came to 2 bases and at J to 4 bases, leaving 8 bases not matched to a gene. This CDR3 region has 17 residues.

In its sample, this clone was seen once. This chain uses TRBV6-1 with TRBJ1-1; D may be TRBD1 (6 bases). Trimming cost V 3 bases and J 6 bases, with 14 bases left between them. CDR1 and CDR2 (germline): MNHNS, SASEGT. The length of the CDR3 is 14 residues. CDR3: CASSEEQGKAEAFF. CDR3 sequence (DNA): TGTGCCAGCAGTGAGGAACAGGGAAAGGCTGAAGCTTTCTTT.

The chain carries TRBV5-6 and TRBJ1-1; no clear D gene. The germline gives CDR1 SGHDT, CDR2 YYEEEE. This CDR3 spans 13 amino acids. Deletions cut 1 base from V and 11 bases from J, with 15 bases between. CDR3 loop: CASSLLPGREAFF. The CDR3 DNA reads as TGTGCCAGCAGCTTGCTACCGGGAAGGGAGGCTTTCTTT.

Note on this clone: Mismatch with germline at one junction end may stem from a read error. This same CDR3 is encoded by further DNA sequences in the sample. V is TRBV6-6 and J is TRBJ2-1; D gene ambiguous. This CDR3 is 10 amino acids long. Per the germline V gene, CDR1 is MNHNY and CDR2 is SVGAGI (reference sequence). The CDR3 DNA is TGTGCCAGCAATAACAATGAGCAATTCTTC. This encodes CASNNNEQFF.

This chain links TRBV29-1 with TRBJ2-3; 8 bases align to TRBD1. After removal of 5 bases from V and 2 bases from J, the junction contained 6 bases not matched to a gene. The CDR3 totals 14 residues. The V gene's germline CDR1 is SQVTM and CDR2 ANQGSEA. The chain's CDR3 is CSVKQGEHTDTQYF. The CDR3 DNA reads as TGCAGCGTTAAACAGGGGGAGCACACAGATACGCAGTATTTT.

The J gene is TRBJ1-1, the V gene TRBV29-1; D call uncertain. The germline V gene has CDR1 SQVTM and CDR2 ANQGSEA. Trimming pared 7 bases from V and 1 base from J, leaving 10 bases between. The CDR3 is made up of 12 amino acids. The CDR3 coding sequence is TGCAGCGGGGTCCTGGGGAACACTGAAGCTTTCTTT. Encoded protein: CSGVLGNTEAFF.

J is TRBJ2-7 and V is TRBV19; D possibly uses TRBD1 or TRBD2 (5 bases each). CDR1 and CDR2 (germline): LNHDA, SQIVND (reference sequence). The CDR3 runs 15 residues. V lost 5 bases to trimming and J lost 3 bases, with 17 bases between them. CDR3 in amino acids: CASSPRPGLYYEQYF. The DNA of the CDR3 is TGTGCCAGTAGTCCCCGCCCGGGGCTCTACTACGAGCAGTACTTC.

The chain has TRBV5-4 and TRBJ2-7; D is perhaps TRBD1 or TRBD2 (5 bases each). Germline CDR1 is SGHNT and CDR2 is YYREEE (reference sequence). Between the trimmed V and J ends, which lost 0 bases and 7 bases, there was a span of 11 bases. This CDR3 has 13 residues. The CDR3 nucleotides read TGTGCCAGCAGCTTGGAGGGATGGGGGGAGCAGTACTTC. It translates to CASSLEGWGEQYF. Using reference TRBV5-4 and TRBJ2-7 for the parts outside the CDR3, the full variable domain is ETGVTQSPTHLIKTRGQQVTLRCSSQSGHNTVSWYQQALGQGPQFIFQYYREEENGRGNFPPRFSGLQFPNYSSELNVNALELDDSALYLCASSLEGWGEQYFGPGTRLTVT.

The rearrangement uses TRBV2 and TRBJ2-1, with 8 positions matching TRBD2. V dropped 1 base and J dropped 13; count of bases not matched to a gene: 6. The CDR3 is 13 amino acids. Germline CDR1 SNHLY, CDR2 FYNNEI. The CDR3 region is CASSEESGLVQFF. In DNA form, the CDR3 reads TGTGCCAGCAGTGAAGAATCGGGACTAGTTCAGTTCTTC.

Here the CDR3 DNA reads TGTGCCAGCAGTGTCGGACTCAGCTCCTACAATGAGCAGTTCTTC. Residues: CASSVGLSSYNEQFF. The chain joins TRBV28 to TRBJ2-1, with D possibly matching TRBD2 (5 bases). This CDR3 is built from 15 residues. Trimming shortened V by 5 bases and J by 0 bases, and 11 bases separated the two germline ends. The germline gives CDR1 MDHEN, CDR2 SYDVKM.

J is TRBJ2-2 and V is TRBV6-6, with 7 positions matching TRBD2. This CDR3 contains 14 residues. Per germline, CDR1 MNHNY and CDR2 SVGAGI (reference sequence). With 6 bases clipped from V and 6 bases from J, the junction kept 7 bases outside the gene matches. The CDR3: CASSLPGGAGELFF. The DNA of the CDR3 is TGTGCCAGCAGCCTGCCTGGGGGGGCCGGGGAGCTGTTTTTT.

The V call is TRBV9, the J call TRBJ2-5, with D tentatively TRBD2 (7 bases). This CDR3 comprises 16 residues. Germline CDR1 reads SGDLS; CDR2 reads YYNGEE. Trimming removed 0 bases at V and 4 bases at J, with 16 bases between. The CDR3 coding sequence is TGTGCCAGCAGCGTAGCTATGGGGGGGCGGAGAGAGACCCAGTACTTC. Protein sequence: CASSVAMGGRRETQYF.

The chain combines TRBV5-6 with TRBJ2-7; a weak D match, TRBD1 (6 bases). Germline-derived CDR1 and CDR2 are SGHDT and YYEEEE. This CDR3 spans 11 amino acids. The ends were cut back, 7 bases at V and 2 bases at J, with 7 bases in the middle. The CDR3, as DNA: TGTGCCAGCGGACAGACCTACGAGCAGTACTTC. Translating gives CASGQTYEQYF.

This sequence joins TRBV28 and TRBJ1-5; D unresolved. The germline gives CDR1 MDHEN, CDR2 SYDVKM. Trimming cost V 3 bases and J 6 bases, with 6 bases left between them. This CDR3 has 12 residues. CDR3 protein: CASSFAGQPQHF. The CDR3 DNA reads TGTGCCAGCAGTTTTGCGGGTCAGCCCCAGCATTTT.

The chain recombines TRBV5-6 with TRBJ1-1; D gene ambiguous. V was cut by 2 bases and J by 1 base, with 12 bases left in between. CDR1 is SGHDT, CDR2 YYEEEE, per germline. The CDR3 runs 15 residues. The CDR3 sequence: CASSLVATPNTEAFF. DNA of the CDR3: TGTGCCAGCAGCTTAGTGGCCACCCCGAACACTGAAGCTTTCTTT.

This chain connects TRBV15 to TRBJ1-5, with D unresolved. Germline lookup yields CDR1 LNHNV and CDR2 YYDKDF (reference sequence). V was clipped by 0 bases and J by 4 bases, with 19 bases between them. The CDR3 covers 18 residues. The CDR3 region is CATSREKGEQRPNQPQHF. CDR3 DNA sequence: TGTGCCACCAGCAGAGAGAAGGGAGAACAGAGGCCAAATCAGCCCCAGCATTTT.

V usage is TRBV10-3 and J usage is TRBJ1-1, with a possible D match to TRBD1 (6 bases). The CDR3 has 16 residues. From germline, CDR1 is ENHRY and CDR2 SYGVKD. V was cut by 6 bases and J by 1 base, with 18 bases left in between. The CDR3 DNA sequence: TGTGCCATCAGCCCCGACAGGCCGAAGGCGAACACTGAAGCTTTCTTT. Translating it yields CAISPDRPKANTEAFF.